The entry below gives a single TCR beta chain sequence along with its context. Primers: 60 Vbeta forward and 13 Jbeta reverse. Repertoires were generated with immunoSEQ multiplex PCR, while TCRdb's copy carries only in-frame clones and drops some. The table lists about 180,000 clones, 80% of them singletons, with roughly 2% in the top ten. Trimming pared 6 bases from V and 6 bases from J, leaving 10 bases between. The germline V gene has CDR1 MNHNS and CDR2 SASEGT. CDR3 length equals 12 residues. The data stem from a study of cytomegalovirus exposure and HLA in healthy donors. This receptor was identified in a woman aged 25 to 39 in good health and CMV-seronegative. The sequenced material came from PBMCs. V usage is TRBV6-1 and J usage is TRBJ2-3, with unresolved D. The CDR3 DNA reads TGTGCCAGCAGGCCTTCCGCGGATACGCAGTATTTT. This translates into CASRPSADTQYF.